The entry below gives a single T cell receptor beta chain sequence along with its context. Its target antigen remains unknown. No base quality values were provided; no much bigger clone lies one nucleotide off. This record belongs to a study of OX40 agonist ivuxolimab in advanced cancers. With respect to the entire study: Ivuxolimab was an agonistic, fully human IgG2 monoclonal antibody directed against OX40 (CD134), a costimulatory receptor. Intravenous ivuxolimab was administered to patients every 2 weeks at six dose levels: 0.01, 0.1, 0.3, 1.5, 3 and 10 mg/kg. Among the approximately 54 dose-escalation patients, some 20 had hepatocellular carcinoma, approximately 15 melanoma, 9 renal cell carcinoma and 9 head and neck cancer. In the dose-escalation cohort, roughly 80% of patients were male, and the mean age was around 60 years, with a range of about 23 to 80. Prior anti-PD-1, anti-PD-L1 or anti-CTLA-4 therapy was permitted, and approximately 39% of dose-escalation patients had received checkpoint inhibitors. Partial responses occurred in three dose-escalation patients, of whom one had hepatocellular carcinoma and two had cutaneous melanoma. Peripheral TCRbeta sequencing aimed to test whether ivuxolimab altered TCR sequence diversity and caused clonal T-cell expansion. The monotherapy dose-escalation portion (N ≈ 50 patients) of the phase I ivuxolimab trial is reported in the paper. General findings and caveats noted by the study authors: In partial responders in the 0.1-3.0 mg/kg groups, normalized peripheral clonal expansion was found to be among the lowest, especially among CD8+ T cells. After ivuxolimab, more expanded clones were found on average in CD8+ T cells than in CD4+ T cells. Clonal expansion of both CD4+ and CD8+ blood T cells was observed from baseline to week 6 at doses 0.1 to 3.0 mg/kg. The antigen specificity of the clonally expanded peripheral T cells was not determined. Low levels of normalized T-cell clonal expansion were also shown by some nonresponding patients.

For sequencing of the TCRbeta CDR3 region, genomic DNA was extracted from the sorted cells. The immunoSEQ Assay was used for sequencing of TCRbeta CDR3 regions. TCRdb's version of the immuneACCESS table is confined to in-frame rearrangements and falls short of the full clone set. An unresolved V gene accounts for under half of the shortfall where checked; the remainder is of unknown origin. For this sample the table gives some 73,000 clones, of which around 90% were detected only once. The biggest ten clones account for approximately 11% of the sample. The trial excluded patients who had a history of autoimmune disease or were on systemic immunosuppression. Peripheral blood for TCR sequencing was collected from all dose cohorts at baseline, on cycle 4 day 1, and on cycle 7 day 1. Samples came from an open-label, multicenter, first-in-human phase I dose-escalation trial of ivuxolimab. Adults with locally advanced or metastatic head and neck squamous cell, hepatocellular, melanoma or renal cell carcinoma were enrolled in the trial. Before TCR sequencing, CD4+ T cells and CD8+ T cells from peripheral blood were sorted into separate populations.

In the germline V gene (reference sequence), CDR1 corresponds to WNHNN and CDR2 to SYGVQD. The germline ends are 11 bases apart after V is trimmed by 3 bases and J by 1 base. The CDR3 covers 15 residues, taking in both the cysteine and the phenylalanine. The DNA shown is the 45-base CDR3, in frame from base 1. The source of this sequence is an adult with an advanced solid tumor such as melanoma, head and neck, liver or kidney cancer. The specimen was CD4+ or CD8+ T cells sorted from blood, collected in a trial of the OX40 agonist ivuxolimab. This chain joins TRBV10-1 to TRBJ2-3, with no confident D gene call. In nucleotides, the sequence is TGCGCCAGCAGTGACGAGAATGGGGGCACAGATACGCAGTATTTT. Translated, this is CASSDENGGTDTQYF.